The rows below give T cell receptor beta chains drawn from one sample of a study of shared clonotypes between healthy human individuals. The method was immunoSEQ multiplex PCR; TCRdb's version includes in-frame clones alone and lacks a portion of them. The data contain about 650,000 clones, around 95% of them singletons. The specimen was naive CD8+ T cells sorted from blood. The receptor source for this set is a woman aged 30 to 39 in good health. The CDR3 runs from the conserved cysteine through the conserved F or W. Each record gives: D gene, J gene, clone size, V gene, CDR3 protein, CDR3 DNA. The D gene is left open where the match is weak. Clone size appears in some rows only: once, few, many, or a class for an expanded clone.

D gene: TRBD2; J gene: TRBJ2-1; clone size: NA; V gene: TRBV19; CDR3 protein: CASSIDWLRGYNEQFF; CDR3 DNA: TGTGCCAGTAGTATAGATTGGCTGCGGGGGTACAATGAGCAGTTCTTC
D gene: NA; J gene: TRBJ2-7; clone size: NA; V gene: TRBV7-9; CDR3 protein: CASSLAGEPSYEQYF; CDR3 DNA: TGTGCCAGCAGCTTAGCAGGGGAACCCTCCTACGAGCAGTACTTC
D gene: TRBD2; J gene: TRBJ2-7; clone size: NA; V gene: TRBV4-1; CDR3 protein: CASSEEKREDPPYYEQYF; CDR3 DNA: TGCGCCAGCAGCGAGGAGAAGCGGGAGGACCCCCCGTACTACGAGCAGTACTTC
D gene: NA; J gene: TRBJ1-2; clone size: NA; V gene: TRBV29-1; CDR3 protein: CSVGRDRELGYTF; CDR3 DNA: TGCAGCGTGGGCCGGGACCGAGAACTTGGCTACACCTTC
D gene: NA; J gene: TRBJ1-2; clone size: few; V gene: TRBV13; CDR3 protein: CASSLGDDGGSGYTF; CDR3 DNA: TGTGCCAGCAGCTTAGGCGACGACGGGGGGAGTGGCTACACCTTC
D gene: NA; J gene: TRBJ2-6; clone size: NA; V gene: TRBV19; CDR3 protein: CASSIFFSGANVLTF; CDR3 DNA: TGTGCCAGTAGTATATTTTTCTCTGGGGCCAACGTCCTGACTTTC
D gene: TRBD1; J gene: TRBJ2-5; clone size: NA; V gene: TRBV5-1; CDR3 protein: CASRDDRAIEGQETQYF; CDR3 DNA: TGCGCCAGCAGGGACGACAGGGCTATTGAGGGACAAGAGACCCAGTACTTC
D gene: TRBD2; J gene: TRBJ2-1; clone size: NA; V gene: TRBV27; CDR3 protein: CASTLAGTYNEQFF; CDR3 DNA: TGTGCCAGCACCCTAGCGGGGACCTACAATGAGCAGTTCTTC
D gene: NA; J gene: TRBJ1-5; clone size: NA; V gene: TRBV5-6; CDR3 protein: CASSLAVSSNQPQHF; CDR3 DNA: TGTGCCAGCAGCTTGGCCGTCAGCAGCAATCAGCCCCAGCATTTT
D gene: NA; J gene: TRBJ2-1; clone size: NA; V gene: TRBV5-1; CDR3 protein: CASGAGLNEQFF; CDR3 DNA: TGCGCCAGCGGCGCGGGGCTCAATGAGCAGTTCTTC
D gene: TRBD2; J gene: TRBJ2-1; clone size: NA; V gene: TRBV14; CDR3 protein: CASSSSGWGLDIFNEQFF; CDR3 DNA: TGTGCCAGCAGCTCGTCAGGGTGGGGACTAGATATATTCAATGAGCAGTTCTTC
D gene: NA; J gene: TRBJ2-7; clone size: NA; V gene: TRBV2; CDR3 protein: CASSESGGSYEQYF; CDR3 DNA: TGTGCCAGCAGTGAATCCGGGGGATCCTACGAGCAGTACTTC
D gene: NA; J gene: TRBJ1-3; clone size: once; V gene: TRBV5-8; CDR3 protein: CASSWDTSSGNTIYF; CDR3 DNA: TGTGCCAGCAGTTGGGACACTAGCTCTGGAAACACCATATATTTT
D gene: NA; J gene: TRBJ2-1; clone size: NA; V gene: TRBV9; CDR3 protein: CASSPLQMHEQFF; CDR3 DNA: TGTGCCAGCAGCCCACTCCAGATGCATGAGCAGTTCTTC
D gene: NA; J gene: TRBJ2-2; clone size: NA; V gene: TRBV29-1; CDR3 protein: CSVVANGELFF; CDR3 DNA: TGCAGCGTTGTAGCTAACGGGGAGCTGTTTTTT
D gene: TRBD1; J gene: TRBJ2-7; clone size: NA; V gene: TRBV27; CDR3 protein: CASSYRGAYEQYF; CDR3 DNA: TGTGCCAGCAGTTACAGGGGCGCCTACGAGCAGTACTTC
D gene: NA; J gene: TRBJ2-2; clone size: NA; V gene: TRBV6-5; CDR3 protein: CASSYVPQRGELFF; CDR3 DNA: TGTGCCAGCAGTTACGTCCCTCAACGGGGGGAGCTGTTTTTT
D gene: TRBD2; J gene: TRBJ2-2; clone size: NA; V gene: TRBV4-1; CDR3 protein: CASSQDPVGLAGNTGELFF; CDR3 DNA: TGCGCCAGCAGCCAAGATCCCGTGGGACTAGCGGGAAACACCGGGGAGCTGTTTTTT
D gene: NA; J gene: TRBJ2-1; clone size: NA; V gene: TRBV6-6; CDR3 protein: CASSYTHNEQFF; CDR3 DNA: TGTGCCAGCAGTTACACCCACAATGAGCAGTTCTTC
D gene: TRBD2; J gene: TRBJ2-3; clone size: NA; V gene: TRBV27; CDR3 protein: CASSLLGLAGVVGDTQYF; CDR3 DNA: TGTGCCAGCAGTTTACTCGGACTAGCGGGAGTCGTGGGAGATACGCAGTATTTT
D gene: NA; J gene: TRBJ2-1; clone size: NA; V gene: TRBV29-1; CDR3 protein: CSVYLPATPGNEQFF; CDR3 DNA: TGCAGCGTTTACCTACCCGCAACACCGGGCAATGAGCAGTTCTTC
D gene: NA; J gene: TRBJ2-5; clone size: NA; V gene: TRBV5-6; CDR3 protein: CASSLALGETQYF; CDR3 DNA: TGTGCCAGCAGCTTGGCCCTGGGAGAGACCCAGTACTTC
D gene: NA; J gene: TRBJ2-5; clone size: NA; V gene: TRBV9; CDR3 protein: CASSVVRDWKNQETQYF; CDR3 DNA: TGTGCCAGCAGCGTGGTCCGGGACTGGAAGAACCAAGAGACCCAGTACTTC
D gene: NA; J gene: TRBJ1-2; clone size: NA; V gene: TRBV4-1; CDR3 protein: CASSHNRDSSYGYTF; CDR3 DNA: TGCGCCAGCAGCCATAACAGGGATTCTTCGTATGGCTACACCTTC
D gene: NA; J gene: TRBJ2-7; clone size: NA; V gene: TRBV7-9; CDR3 protein: CASSSERNWVLDEQYF; CDR3 DNA: TGTGCCAGCAGCTCCGAGCGCAACTGGGTACTCGACGAGCAGTACTTC
D gene: NA; J gene: TRBJ2-3; clone size: NA; V gene: TRBV11-2; CDR3 protein: CASSFSSPDTQYF; CDR3 DNA: TGTGCCAGCAGCTTTTCTAGTCCAGATACGCAGTATTTT
D gene: TRBD2; J gene: TRBJ2-3; clone size: once; V gene: TRBV5-6; CDR3 protein: CASSRWAGGTDTQYF; CDR3 DNA: TGTGCCAGCAGCCGATGGGCGGGAGGCACAGATACGCAGTATTTT
D gene: NA; J gene: TRBJ2-1; clone size: NA; V gene: TRBV23-1; CDR3 protein: CASSQATSKGEQFF; CDR3 DNA: TGCGCCAGCAGTCAGGCGACGTCCAAGGGTGAGCAGTTCTTC
D gene: NA; J gene: TRBJ2-5; clone size: NA; V gene: TRBV7-9; CDR3 protein: CASSLRTSKGETQYF; CDR3 DNA: TGTGCCAGCAGCTTACGGACCTCAAAGGGAGAGACCCAGTACTTC
D gene: NA; J gene: TRBJ2-7; clone size: NA; V gene: TRBV28; CDR3 protein: CAGSRSGGSYEQYF; CDR3 DNA: TGTGCCGGGTCTAGGAGCGGCGGGTCCTACGAGCAGTACTTC
D gene: NA; J gene: TRBJ2-7; clone size: NA; V gene: TRBV13; CDR3 protein: CASSPGPGSWASEQYF; CDR3 DNA: TGTGCCAGCAGCCCAGGCCCAGGGTCCTGGGCCTCCGAGCAGTACTTC
D gene: NA; J gene: TRBJ2-7; clone size: NA; V gene: TRBV27; CDR3 protein: CASSFTRKPYEQYF; CDR3 DNA: TGTGCCAGCAGTTTCACGCGGAAACCCTACGAGCAGTACTTC
D gene: NA; J gene: TRBJ2-7; clone size: NA; V gene: TRBV27; CDR3 protein: CASSPVKRGPYEQYF; CDR3 DNA: TGTGCCAGCAGCCCCGTTAAGAGGGGCCCCTACGAGCAGTACTTC
D gene: TRBD2; J gene: TRBJ2-7; clone size: once; V gene: TRBV5-6; CDR3 protein: CASSIGTSGRGEQYF; CDR3 DNA: TGTGCCAGCAGCATTGGGACTAGCGGGAGAGGGGAGCAGTACTTC
D gene: NA; J gene: TRBJ2-7; clone size: NA; V gene: TRBV4-1; CDR3 protein: CASSQDTRAYEQYF; CDR3 DNA: TGCGCCAGCAGCCAAGATACCAGGGCCTACGAGCAGTACTTC
D gene: NA; J gene: TRBJ2-1; clone size: NA; V gene: TRBV6-5; CDR3 protein: CASSYSTGETYNEQFF; CDR3 DNA: TGTGCCAGCAGTTACTCTACGGGAGAGACCTACAATGAGCAGTTCTTC
D gene: NA; J gene: TRBJ1-1; clone size: NA; V gene: TRBV7-9; CDR3 protein: CASSFQSEYTEAFF; CDR3 DNA: TGTGCCAGCAGCTTCCAGTCCGAATACACTGAAGCTTTCTTT
D gene: NA; J gene: TRBJ2-1; clone size: NA; V gene: TRBV2; CDR3 protein: CASSKIGESSYNEQFF; CDR3 DNA: TGTGCCAGCAGTAAAATCGGGGAGAGCTCCTACAATGAGCAGTTCTTC
D gene: NA; J gene: TRBJ1-1; clone size: NA; V gene: TRBV28; CDR3 protein: CASTQDTTEAFF; CDR3 DNA: TGTGCCAGCACCCAGGACACCACTGAAGCTTTCTTT
D gene: TRBD2; J gene: TRBJ2-1; clone size: once; V gene: TRBV2; CDR3 protein: CASSGTSGTYNEQFF; CDR3 DNA: TGTGCCAGCAGTGGGACTAGCGGAACCTACAATGAGCAGTTCTTC
D gene: NA; J gene: TRBJ2-2; clone size: once; V gene: TRBV2; CDR3 protein: CASSEVLRGELFF; CDR3 DNA: TGTGCCAGCAGTGAGGTGTTGAGAGGGGAGCTGTTTTTT
D gene: NA; J gene: TRBJ2-1; clone size: NA; V gene: TRBV27; CDR3 protein: CASSLGNVAIYNEQFF; CDR3 DNA: TGTGCCAGCAGTTTAGGTAATGTTGCCATTTACAATGAGCAGTTCTTC
D gene: TRBD1; J gene: TRBJ2-1; clone size: NA; V gene: TRBV27; CDR3 protein: CASSLNSRTGAIEQFF; CDR3 DNA: TGTGCCAGCAGTTTAAATAGTCGGACAGGGGCTATCGAGCAGTTCTTC
D gene: NA; J gene: TRBJ1-5; clone size: NA; V gene: TRBV19; CDR3 protein: CASSIVLGPQPQHF; CDR3 DNA: TGTGCCAGTAGTATAGTCCTCGGACCGCAGCCCCAGCATTTT
D gene: NA; J gene: TRBJ2-5; clone size: once; V gene: TRBV7-8; CDR3 protein: CASSQRRATGETQYF; CDR3 DNA: TGTGCCAGCAGCCAACGAAGGGCCACAGGAGAGACCCAGTACTTC
D gene: NA; J gene: TRBJ2-2; clone size: once; V gene: TRBV29-1; CDR3 protein: CSVDVGSNTGELFF; CDR3 DNA: TGCAGCGTTGACGTAGGCTCGAACACCGGGGAGCTGTTTTTT
D gene: NA; J gene: TRBJ1-3; clone size: once; V gene: TRBV6-5; CDR3 protein: CASSSRPGSSGNTIYF; CDR3 DNA: TGTGCCAGCAGTTCCAGGCCGGGGAGCTCTGGAAACACCATATATTTT
D gene: NA; J gene: TRBJ2-5; clone size: NA; V gene: TRBV12-2; CDR3 protein: CASRRGTSGRGRETQYF; CDR3 DNA: TGTGCAAGTCGCCGCGGGACTAGCGGGAGGGGCAGGGAGACCCAGTACTTC
D gene: NA; J gene: TRBJ1-4; clone size: NA; V gene: TRBV5-4; CDR3 protein: CASSLDSPANEKLFF; CDR3 DNA: TGTGCCAGCAGCTTAGACAGTCCGGCTAATGAAAAACTGTTTTTT
D gene: TRBD1; J gene: TRBJ2-7; clone size: NA; V gene: TRBV7-9; CDR3 protein: CASKPGQGAYEQYF; CDR3 DNA: TGTGCCAGCAAGCCGGGACAGGGGGCCTACGAGCAGTACTTC
D gene: NA; J gene: TRBJ2-1; clone size: NA; V gene: TRBV20-1; CDR3 protein: CSAFGEFEQFF; CDR3 DNA: TGCAGTGCCTTCGGAGAGTTTGAGCAGTTCTTC
D gene: NA; J gene: TRBJ1-2; clone size: NA; V gene: TRBV28; CDR3 protein: CASSLQGTGYGYTF; CDR3 DNA: TGTGCCAGCAGTTTACAGGGTACTGGCTATGGCTACACCTTC